Each of the 24 T cell receptor beta chains below was sequenced from the same sample in a study of blood T cell repertoires in COVID-19. Generated by immunoSEQ multiplex PCR, the TCRdb table keeps only in-frame clones and is missing some. This sample has some 150,000 clones, with about 76% found just once. The specimen sequenced was peripheral blood. These receptors were obtained from a woman aged 55-69 years with active or convalescent COVID-19.

This clone was observed a single time. The chain recombines TRBV2 with TRBJ2-5; D not resolved. This CDR3 is 14 amino acids long. Germline lookup yields CDR1 SNHLY and CDR2 FYNNEI. The ends were cut back, 0 bases at V and 1 base at J, with 6 bases in the middle. The CDR3 is CASSEALSQETQYF. In DNA, the CDR3 is TGTGCCAGCAGTGAAGCGCTCAGCCAAGAGACCCAGTACTTC.

The J gene is TRBJ1-2, the V gene TRBV6-5; D is possibly TRBD1 (5 bases). The CDR3 contains 14 residues. The germline V and J ends were trimmed by 6 bases and 3 bases, with 14 bases remaining between them. From germline, CDR1 is MNHEY and CDR2 SVGAGI. CDR3 coding DNA: TGTGCCAGCAGCCTATCAAGACAGTACTATGGCTACACCTTC. Its translation: CASSLSRQYYGYTF.

The rearrangement links TRBV6-5 to TRBJ1-3, with 7 bases identical to TRBD1. Unmatched junction bases numbered 8, after V lost 7 bases and J lost 2 bases. This CDR3 contains 15 residues. The germline V gene encodes CDR1 MNHEY and CDR2 SVGAGI. CDR3 in amino acids: CASTPWDSAGNTIYF. The CDR3 DNA reads as TGTGCCAGCACCCCGTGGGACAGCGCTGGAAACACCATATATTTT.

The V call is TRBV5-1, the J call TRBJ1-4; 9 bases line up with TRBD1. The germline CDR1 and CDR2 sequences are SGHRS and YFSETQ. The V and J ends lost 0 bases and 5 bases, in that order; junction bases with no gene match: 5. The CDR3 has 16 residues. This CDR3 reads CASSLEGDRANEKLFF. CDR3 nucleotides: TGCGCCAGCAGCTTGGAAGGGGACAGGGCCAATGAAAAACTGTTTTTT.

The CDR3 nucleotides are TGCGCCAGCCGGGGAGCAGGACTAGTCACTGAAGCTTTCTTT. Translated, it gives CASRGAGLVTEAFF. The gene calls are TRBV5-1 and TRBJ1-1, with D uncertain. CDR1 is SGHRS, CDR2 YFSETQ, per germline. The V end lost 7 bases, the J end lost 4 bases, and 17 bases lay between the germline ends. The CDR3 runs 14 residues.

This clone was observed a single time. The CDR3 protein is CASSPSGFQGYTF. The CDR3 nucleotides read TGTGCCAGCTCACCAAGCGGCTTCCAAGGCTACACCTTC. V and J are TRBV18 and TRBJ1-2; D unclear. V lost 2 bases, J lost 8 bases, and 12 bases lay in between. The CDR3 contains 13 residues. Germline V lookup: CDR1 KGHSH, CDR2 LQKENI.

V usage is TRBV4-2 and J usage is TRBJ1-2; D gene unclear. The CDR3 runs 14 residues. With 0 bases removed from V and 10 bases from J, the gap between germline ends came to 15 bases. From germline, CDR1 is LGHNA and CDR2 YNFKEQ. The CDR3 DNA follows: TGTGCCAGCAGCCAAGATACGGGGAGGTTAGACTACACCTTC. This gives the protein CASSQDTGRLDYTF.

The chain links TRBV11-1 to TRBJ1-2; D gene uncertain. V lost 1 base and J lost 5, with 14 bases in between. The CDR3 runs 15 residues. Germline CDR1 SGHAT, CDR2 FQDESV (reference sequence). Here the CDR3 reads CASSLDSNREYGYTF. CDR3 in DNA: TGTGCCAGCAGCTTAGATTCTAACAGAGAATATGGCTACACCTTC.

This clone was counted a single time. The gene calls are TRBV6-5 and TRBJ2-1; D is ambiguous. Germline loops: CDR1 MNHEY, CDR2 SVGAGI. Trimming cost V 6 bases and J 5 bases, with 11 bases left between them. The CDR3 spans 13 residues. The CDR3 region is CASSKGLDNEQFF. In DNA form, the CDR3 reads TGTGCCAGCAGCAAAGGCCTAGACAATGAGCAGTTCTTC.

V is TRBV25-1 and J is TRBJ2-5; the D gene is possibly TRBD2 (5 bases). The ends were cut back, 3 bases at V and 5 bases at J, with 13 bases in the middle. The CDR3 spans 14 residues. The germline gives CDR1 MGHDK, CDR2 SYGVNS. The CDR3: CASSESGRGETQYF. CDR3 in DNA: TGTGCCAGCAGTGAGTCCGGAAGAGGGGAGACCCAGTACTTC.

The gene calls are TRBV5-1 and TRBJ2-7, with D possibly matching TRBD2 (6 bases). V shed 0 bases and J shed 2 bases, with 12 bases lying between them. The CDR3 has 15 residues. Germline V gene sequence: CDR1 SGHRS, CDR2 YFSETQ. The CDR3 region is CASSLGSGSTYEQYF. The DNA for the CDR3 is TGCGCCAGCAGCTTGGGGAGCGGGTCGACCTACGAGCAGTACTTC.

The V call is TRBV11-2, the J call TRBJ2-5; the match to TRBD2 covers 7 bases. J was trimmed by 5 bases and V by 7 bases; bases with no gene match: 13. The CDR3 sequence is 15 residues long. Germline CDR1 is SGHAT and CDR2 is FQNNGV. The DNA for the CDR3 is TGTGCCAGCACCCAATGGGAGGGCTCATGGGAGACCCAGTACTTC. This codes for CASTQWEGSWETQYF.

The chain combines TRBV6-2 or TRBV6-3 with TRBJ2-7; 10 bases line up with TRBD2. From germline, CDR1 is MNHEY and CDR2 SVGEGT. The CDR3 runs 15 residues. V shed 3 bases and J 3 bases; nucleotides not matched to a gene: 5. CDR3 amino acids: CASSYMASGGYEQYF. Here the CDR3 DNA reads TGTGCCAGCAGTTATATGGCTAGCGGGGGCTACGAGCAGTACTTC.

The chain recombines TRBV19 with TRBJ1-1; D gene uncertain. Trimming removed 3 bases from V and 0 bases from J, with 8 bases in between. The germline V gene has CDR1 LNHDA and CDR2 SQIVND (reference sequence). This CDR3 spans 14 amino acids. The CDR3 loop reads CASSMRAMNTEAFF. CDR3 nucleotide sequence: TGTGCCAGTAGTATGCGGGCCATGAACACTGAAGCTTTCTTT.

This clone was detected only a few times. The CDR3 nucleotides are TGTGCCAGAACCCAGCTGGGAGATGCTGGAAACACCATATATTTT. Translating gives CARTQLGDAGNTIYF. This rearrangement joins TRBV5-3 to TRBJ1-3, with D unclear. TRBV5-3 has ORF status, its function being uncertain. Trimming pared 6 bases from V and 2 bases from J, leaving 15 bases between. The CDR3 is 15 amino acids.

This sequence joins TRBV9 and TRBJ1-1; 7 bases line up with TRBD1. This CDR3 is built from 14 residues. V trimming: 4 bases; J trimming: 1 base; junction bases outside the gene matches: 4. In germline, CDR1 is SGDLS, CDR2 YYNGEE. The CDR3 is CASSSYRGNTEAFF. The CDR3 region has the DNA TGTGCCAGCAGCTCCTACAGGGGGAACACTGAAGCTTTCTTT.

The chain links TRBV28 to TRBJ2-3; 7 bases match TRBD2. Trimming took 3 bases from V and 4 from J; bases not matched to a gene: 7. This CDR3 region has 15 residues. Germline CDR1 and CDR2: MDHEN and SYDVKM. The CDR3 nucleotides are TGTGCCAGCAGTTTTGAGGGAGGGCCTCCAGATACGCAGTATTTT. Translating gives CASSFEGGPPDTQYF.

V gene TRBV4-1 combines with J gene TRBJ1-3, with no clear D. V lost 0 bases, J lost 5 bases, and 11 bases lay in between. The length of the CDR3 is 15 residues. Per germline, CDR1 MGHRA and CDR2 YSYEKL. The DNA for the CDR3 is TGCGCCAGCAGCCAAGATGGTGGTGCGCGAAACACCATATATTTT. Translating gives CASSQDGGARNTIYF.

This clone has more than one count but fewer than ten. The chain couples TRBV6-5 to TRBJ1-2; TRBD1 matches 7 bases. J lost 4 bases, V lost 7 bases, and 9 bases had no gene match. Germline assignment: CDR1 MNHEY and CDR2 SVGAGI. The CDR3 is made up of 14 amino acids. In DNA form, the CDR3 reads TGTGCCAGCATTCAGGACAGGTCCTTCTATGGCTACACCTTC. Translated, it gives CASIQDRSFYGYTF.

The V gene is TRBV28, the J gene TRBJ2-3; TRBD2 aligns across 7 bases. CDR1 is MDHEN and CDR2 is SYDVKM in the germline V gene. This CDR3 spans 17 amino acids. J was trimmed by 2 bases and V by 6 bases; bases with no gene match: 14. Here the CDR3 DNA reads TGTGCCAGCAGCCCAATCTGGGAGGGAATGAACACAGATACGCAGTATTTT. Translating gives CASSPIWEGMNTDTQYF.

The V call is TRBV20-1, the J call TRBJ2-5; no clear D gene. CDR3 length equals 11 residues. Per the germline V gene, CDR1 is DFQATT and CDR2 is SNEGSKA (reference sequence). V was clipped by 6 bases and J by 0 bases, with 5 bases between them. This CDR3 reads CSAQDQETQYF. CDR3 DNA: TGCAGTGCCCAGGACCAAGAGACCCAGTACTTC.

V and J are TRBV7-9 and TRBJ1-2; 10 bases line up with TRBD1. The CDR3 is made up of 15 amino acids. Trimming removed 5 bases from V and 8 bases from J; junction bases left unmatched: 11. From germline, CDR1 is SEHNR and CDR2 FQNEAQ (reference sequence). CDR3: CASSPGTGASSGYTF. CDR3 coding DNA: TGTGCCAGCAGCCCCGGGACAGGGGCGTCTAGCGGCTACACCTTC.

With respect to this clone: Other DNA variants within this sample encode the same CDR3. The chain employs TRBV18 and TRBJ1-5; 8 bases are shared with TRBD1. Germline CDR1 reads KGHSH; CDR2 reads LQKENI. This CDR3 comprises 14 residues. V lost 3 bases and J lost 7; bases outside the gene matches: 5. The chain's CDR3 is CASSPGQGGQPQHF. The CDR3 nucleotides read TGTGCCAGCTCACCCGGACAGGGCGGGCAGCCCCAGCATTTT. Using reference TRBV18 and TRBJ1-5 for the parts outside the CDR3, the full variable domain is NAGVMQNPRHLVRRRGQEARLRCSPMKGHSHVYWYRQLPEEGLKFMVYLQKENIIDESGMPKERFSAEFPKEGPSILRIQQVVRGDSAAYFCASSPGQGGQPQHFGDGTRLSIL.

The chain joins TRBV3-1 (or the pseudogene TRBV3-2) to TRBJ1-2; D gene ambiguous. Trimming took 0 bases from V and 8 from J, leaving 22 bases between them. CDR3 length equals 17 residues. Germline V CDR1 and CDR2: LGHDT, YNNKEL (reference sequence). The CDR3 sequence: CASSQDLGLGVYGGYTF. CDR3 DNA: TGTGCCAGCAGCCAAGATCTGGGTCTTGGAGTATATGGCGGCTACACCTTC.